The 28 T cell receptor beta chains below all came from one sample that was sequenced in a study of blood T cells in healthy people across ages. With a J-beta primer mix and a sample-barcoded 5' primer, a second PCR ran about 7 to 11 cycles. One entry per CDR3 protein results from TCRdb running MiXCR on the 5' RACE reads. The table records some 920,000 distinct CDR3 sequences, roughly half of them present only once. Sequenced: blood. All receptors come from a woman aged 60-75 years in good health.

The chain links TRBV5-1 to TRBJ2-3; possibly TRBD1 or TRBD2 for D (5 bases each). CDR3 length: 15 residues. Trimming cost V 4 bases and J 2 bases, with 14 bases left between them. In germline, CDR1 is SGHRS, CDR2 YFSETQ. In DNA form, the CDR3 reads TGCGCCAGCAGCACTGAGGGGAGAGTCACAGATACGCAGTATTTT. Residues: CASSTEGRVTDTQYF.

The V and J genes are TRBV12-3 or TRBV12-4 and TRBJ1-1; D possibly corresponds to TRBD1 (5 bases). The length of the CDR3 is 13 residues. Deletions cut 5 bases from V and 4 bases from J, with 11 bases between. CDR3 loop: CASSIQATTEAFF. CDR3 in DNA: TGTGCCAGCAGTATACAGGCCACCACTGAAGCTTTCTTT.

The J gene is TRBJ2-3, the V gene TRBV12-3 or TRBV12-4; D unresolved. V gave up 7 bases and J gave up 0 bases, with 11 bases separating them. The CDR3 spans 14 residues. CDR3 sequence reads: CASTIGISTDTQYF. In DNA, the CDR3 is TGTGCCAGCACCATCGGAATTAGCACAGATACGCAGTATTTT.

The CDR3 sequence: CASRPRVLAKNIQYF. DNA of the CDR3: TGTGCCAGCAGGCCAAGGGTCCTAGCCAAAAACATTCAGTACTTC. The rearrangement uses TRBV28 and TRBJ2-4; no reliable D call. From germline, CDR1 is MDHEN and CDR2 SYDVKM. With 6 bases removed from V and 0 bases from J, the gap between germline ends came to 12 bases. This CDR3 region has 15 residues. Using reference TRBV28 and TRBJ2-4 for the parts outside the CDR3, the full variable domain is DVKVTQSSRYLVKRTGEKVFLECVQDMDHENMFWYRQDPGLGLRLIYFSYDVKMKEKGDIPEGYSVSREKKERFSLILESASTNQTSMYLCASRPRVLAKNIQYFGAGTRLSVL.

The chain uses TRBV30 and TRBJ1-4; D is uncertain. Germline V gene sequence: CDR1 GTSNPN, CDR2 SVGIG (reference sequence). The CDR3 totals 13 residues. V lost 0 bases, J lost 7 bases, and 9 bases lay in between. CDR3: CAWSVGPSEKLFF. CDR3 sequence (DNA): TGTGCCTGGAGTGTTGGTCCTTCTGAAAAACTGTTTTTT.

This clonotype has just a few counts. This chain links TRBV20-1 with TRBJ2-1; D may be TRBD2 (5 bases). The germline V and J ends were trimmed by 1 base and 0 bases, with 22 bases remaining between them. Germline assignment: CDR1 DFQATT and CDR2 SNEGSKA (reference sequence). This CDR3 is built from 19 residues. CDR3 in DNA: TGCAGTGCTAGAGGAAGGGAGTTGGGCTTCCTAAGCTCCTACAATGAGCAGTTCTTC. This translates into CSARGRELGFLSSYNEQFF.

V gene TRBV6-6 combines with J gene TRBJ2-7, with D maybe TRBD1 (6 bases). The CDR3 totals 15 residues. CDR1 is MNHNY and CDR2 is SVGAGI in the germline V gene (reference sequence). V was pared by 2 bases and J by 3 bases, with 14 bases between. CDR3 coding DNA: TGTGCCAGCAGTTACGGTCAGGGGTCGGTCTACGAGCAGTACTTC. Its protein is CASSYGQGSVYEQYF.

V usage is TRBV7-8 and J usage is TRBJ1-4, with 10 bases identical to TRBD1. With 5 bases clipped from V and 8 bases from J, the junction kept 8 bases outside the gene matches. Germline CDR1 reads SGHVS; CDR2 reads FQNEAQ. This CDR3 region has 15 residues. The CDR3 is CASSETGGGGEKLFF. The CDR3 DNA sequence: TGTGCCAGCAGCGAGACAGGGGGCGGCGGGGAAAAACTGTTTTTT.

This clonotype was detected a few times. This sequence joins TRBV6-2 or TRBV6-3 and TRBJ2-1; D perhaps matches TRBD1 (5 bases). V was cut by 4 bases and J by 5 bases, with 18 bases left in between. The length of the CDR3 is 16 residues. Germline assignment: CDR1 MNHEY and CDR2 SVGEGT. Here the CDR3 DNA reads TGTGCCAGCAGTTTAAGTTTCGAGACAGTTCACAATGAGCAGTTCTTC. Its translation: CASSLSFETVHNEQFF.

The chain couples TRBV7-2 to TRBJ2-1, with D maybe TRBD1 (6 bases). V shed 0 bases and J shed 5 bases, with 26 bases lying between them. The length of the CDR3 is 20 residues. Germline values: CDR1 SGHTA, CDR2 FQGNSA. This chain's CDR3 is CASSLAGRATRGKGHNEQFF. CDR3 sequence (DNA): TGTGCCAGCAGCTTAGCGGGGCGCGCAACTAGGGGGAAGGGACACAATGAGCAGTTCTTC.

The CDR3 reads CASSQASWGDGYTF. The DNA for the CDR3 is TGTGCCAGCAGCCAAGCTTCCTGGGGCGACGGCTACACCTTC. The rearrangement links TRBV3-1 to TRBJ1-2, with a weak D call TRBD1 (5 bases). V lost 1 base to trimming and J lost 8 bases, with 14 bases between them. CDR3 length equals 14 residues. CDR1 is LGHDT, CDR2 YNNKEL, per germline (reference sequence).

J is TRBJ2-1 and V is TRBV18; 9 nucleotides align to TRBD2. V lost 4 bases and J lost 2; bases outside the gene matches: 6. Germline-derived CDR1 and CDR2 are KGHSH and LQKENI. The CDR3 is 16 residues long. The CDR3 sequence: CASSRSLAGTYNEQFF. The CDR3, as DNA: TGTGCCAGCTCACGATCACTAGCGGGCACCTACAATGAGCAGTTCTTC.

This clonotype came up a few times. The chain links TRBV12-3 or TRBV12-4 to TRBJ2-5; the match to TRBD1 covers 9 bases. V was pared by 7 bases and J by 5 bases, with 14 bases of the junction left unmatched. The CDR3 sequence is 16 residues long. Here the CDR3 DNA reads TGTGCCAGCACAGGAGTGGGACAGGGAAGGATGGAGACCCAGTACTTC. Translating it yields CASTGVGQGRMETQYF.

This chain uses TRBV29-1 with TRBJ2-1; 10 bases agree with TRBD2. CDR1 and CDR2 (germline): SQVTM, ANQGSEA. The CDR3 runs to 15 residues. The J segment lost 5 bases and the V segment lost 4 bases, leaving 8 bases of the junction unmatched. The CDR3 reads CSVGSASGSDNEQFF. The CDR3 DNA reads TGCAGCGTTGGTTCGGCTAGCGGGAGCGACAATGAGCAGTTCTTC.

This clonotype was detected only a few times. This chain uses TRBV10-3 with TRBJ2-7, with 10 bases matching TRBD1. The CDR3 is 15 amino acids. CDR1 is ENHRY, CDR2 SYGVKD, per germline. The J segment lost 2 bases and the V segment lost 2 bases, leaving 3 bases of the junction unmatched. CDR3 region: CAISEEDRGAYEQYF. DNA of the CDR3: TGTGCCATCAGTGAGGAGGACAGGGGGGCCTACGAGCAGTACTTC.

The chain has TRBV24-1 and TRBJ2-5, with 8 bases fitting TRBD1. The V gene end was trimmed by 7 bases and the J gene end by 11 bases; junction bases not matched to a gene: 14. CDR1 is KGHDR, CDR2 SFDVKD, per germline. This CDR3 comprises 14 residues. CDR3 in amino acids: CATRRTGNNNEQYF. CDR3 bases: TGTGCCACCAGGAGGACAGGGAACAACAATGAGCAGTACTTC.

V is TRBV2 and J is TRBJ2-5; the D call may be TRBD1 or TRBD2 (5 bases each). V gave up 6 bases and J gave up 4 bases, with 12 bases separating them. Germline lookup yields CDR1 SNHLY and CDR2 FYNNEI. This CDR3 has 13 amino acids. This CDR3 reads CASRGVAGETQYF. The CDR3 coding sequence is TGTGCCAGCAGGGGGGTAGCAGGAGAGACCCAGTACTTC. Using reference TRBV2 and TRBJ2-5 for the parts outside the CDR3, the full variable domain is EPEVTQTPSHQVTQMGQEVILRCVPISNHLYFYWYRQILGQKVEFLVSFYNNEISEKSEIFDDQFSVERPDGSNFTLKIRSTKLEDSAMYFCASRGVAGETQYFGPGTRLLVL.

CDR3 amino acids: CARDPYNSPLHF. The CDR3 region has the DNA TGTGCCAGGGACCCCTATAATTCACCCCTCCACTTT. The genes are TRBV27 and TRBJ1-6; no clear D. The V gene lost 9 bases and the J gene lost 2 bases, with 5 bases spanning the gap. This CDR3 has 12 amino acids. The germline V gene encodes CDR1 MNHEY and CDR2 SMNVEV (reference sequence).

The chain carries TRBV15 and TRBJ2-7; 7 bases are a match to TRBD2. The junction had 7 bases not matched to a gene; V was cut back by 1 base and J by 1 base. The CDR3 has 16 amino acids. CDR1 LNHNV and CDR2 YYDKDF come from the germline V gene (reference sequence). DNA for the CDR3: TGTGCCACCAGCAGAGGGGGGGAGGGACCATCCTACGAGCAGTACTTC. The encoded protein is CATSRGGEGPSYEQYF.

A few counts support this clonotype. The chain couples TRBV29-1 to TRBJ2-3; 10 bases line up with TRBD2. The V gene's germline CDR1 is SQVTM and CDR2 ANQGSEA. This CDR3 region has 15 residues. The J segment lost 0 bases and the V segment lost 4 bases, leaving 4 bases of the junction unmatched. The CDR3 spells CSVVLAGTSTDTQYF. In DNA, the CDR3 is TGCAGCGTTGTACTAGCGGGGACTAGCACAGATACGCAGTATTTT.

This chain links TRBV27 with TRBJ1-2; 9 nucleotides line up with TRBD1. V shed 3 bases, J shed 6 bases, and the junction held 8 bases outside the gene matches. The CDR3 runs 15 residues. Germline CDR1 reads MNHEY; CDR2 reads SMNVEV (reference sequence). In nucleotides, the CDR3 is TGTGCCAGCAGTTTCCTACGGGACAGGGAGGATGGCTACACCTTC. As protein: CASSFLRDREDGYTF.

The rearrangement uses TRBV4-1 and TRBJ1-1; D unresolved. This CDR3 is 15 amino acids long. The V gene's germline CDR1 is MGHRA and CDR2 YSYEKL. V lost 2 bases, J lost 0 bases, and 10 bases lay in between. The DNA of the CDR3 is TGCGCCAGCAGCCAACCACAGAGGATGAACACTGAAGCTTTCTTT. Translated: CASSQPQRMNTEAFF.

Only a few counts were recorded for this clonotype. This rearrangement joins TRBV10-3 to TRBJ2-4; TRBD1 might be the D (6 bases). Trimming took off 6 bases at V and 13 bases at J, with 13 bases between the two ends. Germline values: CDR1 ENHRY, CDR2 SYGVKD. This CDR3 contains 11 residues. CDR3 amino acids: CAIRQGQEQYF. CDR3 coding DNA: TGTGCCATCAGACAGGGTCAAGAGCAGTACTTC.

The rearrangement uses TRBV5-1 and TRBJ2-3; tentative D call: TRBD2 (5 bases). Germline CDR1 SGHRS, CDR2 YFSETQ. The CDR3 contains 14 residues. Trimming stripped 2 bases from V and 4 bases from J, with 11 bases between. The CDR3 region is CASSFPGSADTQYF. DNA of the CDR3: TGCGCCAGCAGCTTTCCGGGATCGGCAGATACGCAGTATTTT.

This chain joins TRBV15 and TRBJ1-5; 8 nucleotides align to TRBD1. Trimming at V came to 5 bases and at J to 4 bases, leaving 7 bases not matched to a gene. The CDR3 runs 15 residues. Germline lookup yields CDR1 LNHNV and CDR2 YYDKDF (reference sequence). The CDR3 spells CATSQTGGGNQPQHF. CDR3 DNA: TGTGCCACCAGCCAAACAGGGGGGGGAAATCAGCCCCAGCATTTT.

The gene calls are TRBV3-1 and TRBJ2-3; D is possibly TRBD2 (5 bases). This CDR3 contains 16 residues. Germline values: CDR1 LGHDT, CDR2 YNNKEL (reference sequence). V lost 1 base to trimming and J lost 4 bases, with 15 bases between them. The CDR3 sequence is CASSQGGVFSADTQYF. CDR3 nucleotide sequence: TGTGCCAGCAGCCAAGGCGGCGTGTTTAGCGCAGATACGCAGTATTTT.

This chain joins TRBV27 and TRBJ2-7; either TRBD1 or TRBD2 may supply D (6 bases each). V lost 5 bases and J lost 4, with 15 bases in between. Per germline, CDR1 MNHEY and CDR2 SMNVEV (reference sequence). The CDR3 runs 14 residues. The CDR3, as DNA: TGTGCCAGCAGTGTAAAGGCGGGGACATACGAGCAGTACTTC. Translating it yields CASSVKAGTYEQYF.

CDR3 DNA: TGTGCCAGCAGTGAATCCGGGGGGCTAAGGGACAATGAGCAGTTCTTC. Translation gives CASSESGGLRDNEQFF. This sequence joins TRBV25-1 and TRBJ2-1; tentatively, D is TRBD2 (7 bases). This CDR3 is built from 16 residues. Germline V gene sequence: CDR1 MGHDK, CDR2 SYGVNS. Trimming left V 1 base short and J 5 bases short, with 15 bases between.